This T cell receptor beta chain came from a study of cytomegalovirus exposure and HLA in healthy donors. Notes on the study in general: It was about 180 TCR beta chains that were listed as cytomegalovirus-associated. Later analysis reportedly placed an Asian-associated ancestry cluster below the roughly 600-donor mean in N-insertions. In an earlier analysis, productive rearrangement rates for most beta V segments clustered near 87% or 30%.

The primer mix had 60 Vbeta and 13 Jbeta primers. TCRdb keeps only in-frame clones here, not all; method: immunoSEQ multiplex PCR. In the table there are 100,000 to 150,000 clones, 65% to 85% of which are singletons. The ends were cut back, 2 bases at V and 2 bases at J, with 8 bases in the middle. The germline V gene encodes CDR1 SGHDT and CDR2 YYEEEE. The CDR3 extends over 13 amino acids. A note on this clone: Its specificity is not known. This CDR3 fails to terminate in the conserved phenylalanine or tryptophan, so it likely reflects a read error.

The chain has TRBV5-6 and TRBJ2-7; TRBD2 is a possible D gene (6 bases). The source material was PBMCs. The clonotype was recovered from a young man in good health and CMV-seropositive. The CDR3 DNA reads TGTGCCAGCAGCTTCCGGGAGACCTACGAGCAGTACCTC. Amino acids: CASSFRETYEQYL.